Listed here are 24 T cell receptor beta chains from one sample, sequenced in a study of response to subunit inactivated influenza vaccine. TCRdb ran MiXCR on the RT-PCR reads and lists one entry per CDR3 protein. The sample shows about 540,000 distinct CDR3 sequences, under 30% of them seen only once. The same data also went into a second study, on T cells expressing NK-cell markers. From that report: cDNA encoding TCR beta was synthesized via 5'RACE template switching incorporating UMIs.

Specimen: CD4+ T cells sorted from PBMCs, collected about 12 days after vaccination. These receptors were collected from a man aged 45-65 years who received an inactivated influenza vaccine.

The chain carries TRBV20-1 and TRBJ1-6; D remains ambiguous. Trimming took 7 bases from V and 6 from J, leaving 16 bases between them. The CDR3 runs to 14 residues. Germline lookup yields CDR1 DFQATT and CDR2 SNEGSKA (reference sequence). CDR3 nucleotides: TGCAGTGGGGGAACCACGGGAATTAATTCACCCCTCCACTTT. Protein sequence: CSGGTTGINSPLHF.

The rearrangement links TRBV5-1 to TRBJ2-3, with a tentative D call TRBD2 (6 bases). V was pared by 2 bases and J by 0 bases, with 10 bases between. Germline CDR1 and CDR2: SGHRS and YFSETQ. This CDR3 has 15 residues. The CDR3 nucleotides read TGCGCCAGCAGCTTCGGGGGAATCAGCACAGATACGCAGTATTTT. Its translation: CASSFGGISTDTQYF. The whole variable domain, remainder taken from reference TRBV5-1 and TRBJ2-3, is KAGVTQTPRYLIKTRGQQVTLSCSPISGHRSVSWYQQTPGQGLQFLFEYFSETQRNKGNFPGRFSGRQFSNSRSEMNVSTLELGDSALYLCASSFGGISTDTQYFGPGTRLTVL.

This clonotype was observed a handful of times. The chain employs TRBV20-1 and TRBJ1-4, with D uncertain. V dropped 5 bases and J dropped 8 bases, with 15 bases sitting between them. CDR1 is DFQATT and CDR2 is SNEGSKA in the germline V gene (reference sequence). The CDR3 spans 13 residues. The CDR3 coding sequence is TGCAGTGCTCCCGGACCCGCCGGGGAAAAACTGTTTTTT. Amino acids: CSAPGPAGEKLFF.

This clonotype was seen only a few times. The genes are TRBV20-1 and TRBJ2-2; 11 bases fit TRBD2. Per germline, CDR1 DFQATT and CDR2 SNEGSKA (reference sequence). The CDR3 sequence is 16 residues long. CDR3 sequence (DNA): TGCAGCCCTACAGGGCTAGCGGGAGGGAACACCGGGGAGCTGTTTTTT. It yields the protein CSPTGLAGGNTGELFF.

The chain recombines TRBV7-2 with TRBJ2-2; 7 nucleotides agree with TRBD2. Looked up from germline, CDR1 is SGHTA and CDR2 is FQGNSA. CDR3 size: 15 residues. V gave up 5 bases and J gave up 5 bases; unmatched junction bases: 8. DNA of the CDR3: TGTGCCAGCAGCCCACGGGGGGTTTGGACCGGGGAGCTGTTTTTT. This sequence encodes CASSPRGVWTGELFF.

This clonotype was found many times. The chain carries TRBV20-1 and TRBJ2-7; weak D call: TRBD2 (5 bases). The germline V and J ends were trimmed by 6 bases and 5 bases, with 23 bases remaining between them. Germline assignment: CDR1 DFQATT and CDR2 SNEGSKA (reference sequence). This CDR3 has 15 amino acids. In DNA, the CDR3 is TGCAGTGCCGATGGGCGGTTGCGGGCGGCGGACGAGCAGTACTTC. It is translated as CSADGRLRAADEQYF.

With regard to this clonotype: One end of the junction is discordant with germline, which a read error may explain. CDR3 in DNA: TGTGCCAGCAGCCCCCGGGGGGGCAGGGAGTACCAAAAGACCCAGTACTTC. It yields the protein CASSPRGGREYQKTQYF. V and J are TRBV4-2 and TRBJ2-5, with 8 bases aligning to TRBD2. The CDR3 consists of 17 residues. Germline V gives CDR1 LGHNA, CDR2 YNFKEQ.

The chain couples TRBV6-7 to TRBJ2-5; 7 bases match TRBD2. Being an ORF, TRBV6-7 has a function that is uncertain. The V segment lost 0 bases and the J segment 5 bases; nucleotides outside the gene matches: 15. The CDR3 has 18 residues. The CDR3 region is CASSYSGPSGGQRETQYF. The CDR3, as DNA: TGTGCCAGCAGTTACTCTGGTCCTAGCGGAGGCCAGAGGGAGACCCAGTACTTC.

The V gene is TRBV5-1, the J gene TRBJ2-7; TRBD1 aligns across 10 bases. Germline values: CDR1 SGHRS, CDR2 YFSETQ. CDR3 length equals 14 residues. V lost 7 bases to trimming and J lost 2 bases; unmatched junction nucleotides: 6. This CDR3 reads CASESGTGAYEQYF. The CDR3 region has the DNA TGCGCCAGCGAATCCGGGACAGGGGCCTACGAGCAGTACTTC.

This clonotype was seen a few times. The chain links TRBV7-2 to TRBJ1-1; D not certain. Germline V gene sequence: CDR1 SGHTA, CDR2 FQGNSA. The CDR3 runs 15 residues. Trimming removed 6 bases from V and 1 base from J, with 15 bases in between. The CDR3 reads CASRYSAQTNTEAFF. The DNA for the CDR3 is TGTGCCAGCAGATATAGCGCACAAACGAACACTGAAGCTTTCTTT.

The J gene is TRBJ1-2, the V gene TRBV12-3 or TRBV12-4, with a tentative D call TRBD1 (5 bases). Trimming removed 6 bases from V and 2 bases from J, with 13 bases in between. This CDR3 is built from 14 residues. The CDR3 loop reads CASRLREGNYGYTF. CDR3 bases: TGTGCCAGCAGACTAAGAGAGGGGAACTATGGCTACACCTTC.

A few counts support this clonotype. This chain connects TRBV15 to TRBJ2-7; the D gene could be TRBD1 or TRBD2 (6 bases each). V lost 1 base, J lost 2 bases, and 9 bases lay in between. The CDR3 totals 14 residues. The germline V gene encodes CDR1 LNHNV and CDR2 YYDKDF (reference sequence). The CDR3 DNA reads as TGTGCCACCAGCAGAGGGGGGGCCACCTACGAGCAGTACTTC. The encoded protein is CATSRGGATYEQYF.

V and J are TRBV7-9 and TRBJ1-1; 9 bases agree with TRBD1. This CDR3 has 16 residues. The germline V gene encodes CDR1 SEHNR and CDR2 FQNEAQ (reference sequence). J gave up 5 bases and V 7 bases, and 14 bases lay outside the gene matches. The CDR3 sequence is CASTPGVRTGDTEAFF. CDR3 DNA: TGTGCCAGCACTCCGGGCGTCCGGACAGGGGATACTGAAGCTTTCTTT.

This clonotype was observed a few times. The genes are TRBV19 and TRBJ2-3; either TRBD1 or TRBD2 may fit D (5 bases each). Deletions cut 3 bases from V and 8 bases from J, with 15 bases between. CDR1 and CDR2 from the germline V gene are LNHDA and SQIVND (reference sequence). The CDR3 covers 14 residues. This chain's CDR3 is CASSMGVGTGTQYF. The CDR3 nucleotides are TGTGCCAGTAGTATGGGGGTCGGCACCGGTACGCAGTATTTT. Using reference TRBV19 and TRBJ2-3 for the parts outside the CDR3, the full variable domain is DGGITQSPKYLFRKEGQNVTLSCEQNLNHDAMYWYRQDPGQGLRLIYYSQIVNDFQKGDIAEGYSVSREKKESFPLTVTSAQKNPTAFYLCASSMGVGTGTQYFGPGTRLTVL.

This clonotype was seen only a few times. The chain has TRBV12-3 or TRBV12-4 and TRBJ2-1; D not resolved. The CDR3 has 14 amino acids. The V and J ends lost 5 bases and 7 bases respectively, with 15 bases between them. The DNA of the CDR3 is TGTGCCAGCAGTCTCGGTCAGTGGCGTAATGAGCAGTTCTTC. Translating gives CASSLGQWRNEQFF.

The V and J genes are TRBV10-3 and TRBJ2-7; TRBD2 matches 7 bases. The CDR3 is 14 amino acids. V lost 5 bases to trimming and J lost 2 bases; unmatched junction nucleotides: 6. The germline gives CDR1 ENHRY, CDR2 SYGVKD. This CDR3 is CAISPSGETYEQYF. CDR3 coding DNA: TGTGCCATCAGTCCGAGCGGGGAGACCTACGAGCAGTACTTC.

The chain links TRBV5-1 to TRBJ2-3; a weak D match, TRBD1 (5 bases). Germline CDR1 SGHRS, CDR2 YFSETQ. Between the trimmed V and J ends, which lost 5 bases and 5 bases, there was a span of 15 bases. The CDR3 is 14 amino acids. The CDR3 region is CASSSTGVGDTQYF. The CDR3 coding sequence is TGCGCCAGCAGTTCAACAGGAGTAGGAGATACGCAGTATTTT. The whole variable domain, remainder taken from reference TRBV5-1 and TRBJ2-3, is KAGVTQTPRYLIKTRGQQVTLSCSPISGHRSVSWYQQTPGQGLQFLFEYFSETQRNKGNFPGRFSGRQFSNSRSEMNVSTLELGDSALYLCASSSTGVGDTQYFGPGTRLTVL.

This rearrangement joins TRBV5-1 to TRBJ2-2, with D tentatively TRBD1 (6 bases). Germline CDR1 and CDR2: SGHRS and YFSETQ. V lost 2 bases and J lost 6, with 11 bases in between. The CDR3 runs 14 residues. The CDR3 DNA sequence: TGCGCCAGCAGCTTCGCAGGGGCGCCCGGGGAGCTGTTTTTT. As protein: CASSFAGAPGELFF. Full variable domain (outside the CDR3, taken from reference TRBV5-1 and TRBJ2-2): KAGVTQTPRYLIKTRGQQVTLSCSPISGHRSVSWYQQTPGQGLQFLFEYFSETQRNKGNFPGRFSGRQFSNSRSEMNVSTLELGDSALYLCASSFAGAPGELFFGEGSRLTVL.

This chain connects TRBV12-3 or TRBV12-4 to TRBJ2-6; D not resolved. The CDR3 runs 15 residues. V dropped 4 bases and J dropped 2 bases, with 9 bases sitting between them. CDR3 loop: CASSSTFPGANVLTF. CDR3 bases: TGTGCCAGCAGTTCCACATTCCCTGGGGCCAACGTCCTGACTTTC.

This clonotype came up once. The DNA of the CDR3 is TGTGCCAGCAGCGTAGATCCCGGACAGGGACGCGAGCAGTACTTC. Protein product: CASSVDPGQGREQYF. The rearrangement uses TRBV9 and TRBJ2-7, with TRBD1 matching 8 bases. The V and J ends lost 0 bases and 6 bases, in that order; junction bases with no gene match: 8. Germline values: CDR1 SGDLS, CDR2 YYNGEE. CDR3 length: 15 amino acids. The full variable domain, completed using reference TRBV9 and TRBJ2-7, is DSGVTQTPKHLITATGQRVTLRCSPRSGDLSVYWYQQSLDQGLQFLIQYYNGEERAKGNILERFSAQQFPDLHSELNLSSLELGDSALYFCASSVDPGQGREQYFGPGTRLTVT.

V and J are TRBV29-1 and TRBJ2-3; 12 bases align to TRBD2. V dropped 4 bases and J dropped 2; count of bases not matched to a gene: 7. The CDR3 is made up of 16 amino acids. Germline loops: CDR1 SQVTM, CDR2 ANQGSEA. CDR3 sequence (DNA): TGCAGCGTTGGCCGGACTAGCGGGGAAACCACAGATACGCAGTATTTT. Translating it yields CSVGRTSGETTDTQYF.

In this sample, this clonotype turned up a few times. DNA of the CDR3: TGCAGTGCCCGACTGGGACACAGGAACACTGAAGCTTTCTTT. Amino acids: CSARLGHRNTEAFF. The chain is built from TRBV20-1 and TRBJ1-1; D is perhaps TRBD1 (6 bases). The V end was cut by 6 bases, the J end by 1 base, with 15 bases between. CDR3 length: 14 residues. The germline gives CDR1 DFQATT, CDR2 SNEGSKA (reference sequence).

This clonotype was detected only a few times. The gene calls are TRBV20-1 and TRBJ1-6, with 7 bases aligning to TRBD1. This CDR3 has 14 residues. V shed 5 bases and J 9 bases; nucleotides not matched to a gene: 10. Looked up from germline, CDR1 is DFQATT and CDR2 is SNEGSKA (reference sequence). The CDR3 reads CSAPVSTGSSPLHF. In DNA, the CDR3 is TGCAGTGCTCCGGTTTCGACAGGGAGTTCACCCCTCCACTTT.

V and J are TRBV9 and TRBJ2-3; the match to TRBD1 covers 7 bases. From germline, CDR1 is SGDLS and CDR2 YYNGEE. The CDR3 consists of 15 residues. J lost 5 bases, V lost 0 bases, and 6 bases had no gene match. The CDR3 here is CASSVGQGVGDTQYF. The CDR3 region has the DNA TGTGCCAGCAGCGTAGGCCAGGGGGTCGGAGATACGCAGTATTTT.